This T cell receptor (beta chain) was captured in a study of OX40 agonist ivuxolimab in advanced cancers. Study in general: Ivuxolimab was delivered to patients intravenously every 2 weeks at doses spanning 0.01 to 10 mg/kg. Age averaged around 58 years (range roughly 20 to 90), and more than 80% were male. Study results and caveats: There were, on average, more expanded clones in CD8+ T cells than in CD4+. Certain nonresponding patients likewise had low normalized T-cell clonal expansion.

This clone was picked up one time. The antigen is unknown. The germline CDR1 and CDR2 sequences are SGDLS and YYNGEE. V dropped 3 bases and J dropped 9 bases, with 31 bases sitting between them. This CDR3 region has 19 residues. Profiling relied on immunoSEQ multiplex PCR, and the TCRdb table lists in-frame clones only, not all of them. The sample records about 69,000 clones, 85% to 90% being singletons. The V gene is TRBV9, the J gene TRBJ2-1; perhaps D is TRBD1 or TRBD2 (7 bases each). The source of this sequence is an adult with an advanced solid tumor such as melanoma, head and neck, liver or kidney cancer. The starting material was CD4+ or CD8+ T cells sorted from blood, obtained in a trial of the OX40 agonist ivuxolimab. The CDR3 DNA is TGTGCCAGCAGCGCCGCAGATAGACCGACAGGGAGGGTGGCAAGTGAGCAGTTCTTC. Its protein product is CASSAADRPTGRVASEQFF.